This T cell receptor beta chain was identified during a study of T cell responses to AZD1222 COVID-19 vaccine. The study, taken as a whole, reports: Recipients of two AZD1222 doses showed rising Spike-specific TCR breadth and depth. Donors, mostly white British, included more females; clonal diversity was possibly underestimated.

The repertoire was sequenced with immunoSEQ multiplex PCR; TCRdb's copy has only in-frame clones and lacks some. The data contain approximately 140,000 clones, about 89% of them seen just once; the ten biggest clones take up about 7.5%. As concerns this clone: Antigen: not known.

J gave up 2 bases and V 0 bases, and 10 bases lay outside the gene matches. CDR3 length: 18 amino acids. Germline lookup yields CDR1 LGHDT and CDR2 YNNKEL (reference sequence). The input for sequencing was peripheral blood, taken 28 days after the second dose of the MenACWY control vaccine. The chain combines TRBV3-1 (or the pseudogene TRBV3-2) with TRBJ2-5, with 9 bases aligning to TRBD2. This clonotype originated in an adult who received the MenACWY meningococcal vaccine as a control. Here the CDR3 DNA reads TGTGCCAGCAGCCAAGACCTTTCCGGCGGGAGGGTTCAAGAGACCCAGTACTTC. Translating gives CASSQDLSGGRVQETQYF.